Below, one T cell receptor (beta chain) is given with its context. The entry originates in a study of blood T cell repertoires in COVID-19. The repertoire was sequenced with immunoSEQ multiplex PCR; TCRdb's copy has only in-frame clones and lacks some. Here the sample spans approximately 200,000 clones, 80% to 85% being singletons. This CDR3 is built from 18 residues. V shed 1 base and J 2 bases; nucleotides not matched to a gene: 6. The germline V gene has CDR1 SGHRS and CDR2 YFSETQ. The sequencing sample was made of peripheral blood. The clonotype originates from a human donor in a cohort sampled during active COVID-19. V gene TRBV5-1 combines with J gene TRBJ2-3; 14 bases align to TRBD2. The CDR3 here is CASSLPGLAGGHTDTQYF. Written as DNA, the CDR3 is TGCGCCAGCAGCTTGCCCGGACTAGCGGGAGGCCACACAGATACGCAGTATTTT.